Below, 21 T cell receptor beta chains from the same sample are listed, as sequenced in a study of blood T cell repertoires in COVID-19. Profiling relied on immunoSEQ multiplex PCR, and the TCRdb table lists in-frame clones only, not all of them. Of tens of thousands of clones listed, 90% were seen once; the top ten hold about 12%. The sequencing sample was made of peripheral blood. These receptors were taken from a man between 65 and 80 years old with acute or convalescent COVID-19.

This rearrangement joins TRBV5-1 to TRBJ1-1; 8 bases map to TRBD1. Germline values: CDR1 SGHRS, CDR2 YFSETQ. The junction had 12 bases not matched to a gene; V was cut back by 3 bases and J by 5 bases. The CDR3 consists of 16 residues. CDR3 in DNA: TGCGCCAGCAGCTCCAGGGGGCTCGGTATTGGGACTGAAGCTTTCTTT. It codes for CASSSRGLGIGTEAFF.

The V and J genes are TRBV6-5 and TRBJ2-1; the match to TRBD2 covers 12 bases. The CDR3 is made up of 13 amino acids. From germline, CDR1 is MNHEY and CDR2 SVGAGI. V dropped 10 bases and J dropped 10; count of bases not matched to a gene: 8. CDR3: CATKTSGGEEQFF. CDR3 nucleotide sequence: TGTGCCACCAAGACTAGCGGGGGCGAAGAGCAGTTCTTC.

V is TRBV19 and J is TRBJ2-1, with 12 bases lining up with TRBD2. The V segment lost 6 bases and the J segment 8 bases; nucleotides outside the gene matches: 8. The germline V gene has CDR1 LNHDA and CDR2 SQIVND (reference sequence). The CDR3 runs to 15 residues. As DNA, the CDR3 is TGTGCCAGTAGCAAACTAGCGGGAGGAGGCGATGAGCAGTTCTTC. Protein product: CASSKLAGGGDEQFF.

This clone was seen a single time. The chain combines TRBV28 with TRBJ1-6; D possibly corresponds to TRBD1 (5 bases). Germline assignment: CDR1 MDHEN and CDR2 SYDVKM. Deletions cut 5 bases from V and 7 bases from J, with 12 bases between. CDR3 size: 14 residues. CDR3 protein: CASSRRGGNSPLHF. Written as DNA, the CDR3 is TGTGCCAGCAGTCGTCGGGGGGGGAATTCACCCCTCCACTTT.

The chain has TRBV7-2 and TRBJ1-5; TRBD1 aligns across 7 bases. CDR1 and CDR2 (germline): SGHTA, FQGNSA. The junction had 13 bases not matched to a gene; V was cut back by 6 bases and J by 11 bases. The CDR3 extends over 14 amino acids. The CDR3 loop is CASSSDRSGRAQHF. CDR3 DNA: TGTGCCAGCAGTTCGGACAGGTCAGGTAGGGCCCAGCATTTT. The complete variable domain, with remaining parts taken from reference TRBV7-2 and TRBJ1-5, reads GAGVSQSPSNKVTEKGKDVELRCDPISGHTALYWYRQSLGQGLEFLIYFQGNSAPDKSGLPSDRFSAERTGGSVSTLTIQRTQQEDSAVYLCASSSDRSGRAQHFGDGTRLSIL.

This rearrangement joins TRBV27 to TRBJ1-3, with a possible D match to TRBD1 (5 bases). The CDR3 consists of 15 residues. Germline values: CDR1 MNHEY, CDR2 SMNVEV (reference sequence). Trimming cost V 6 bases and J 7 bases, with 19 bases left between them. The DNA for the CDR3 is TGTGCCAGCAGCCCAACCTCCCAGGGTTGGAACACCATATATTTT. This encodes CASSPTSQGWNTIYF.

This chain connects TRBV27 to TRBJ2-1; 10 bases align to TRBD2. V shed 5 bases and J 3 bases; nucleotides not matched to a gene: 7. The CDR3 length is 16 residues. In germline, CDR1 is MNHEY, CDR2 SMNVEV (reference sequence). The CDR3 coding sequence is TGTGCCAGCAGTCCACTAGCGGGAACGTTCTACAATGAGCAGTTCTTC. This translates into CASSPLAGTFYNEQFF.

This chain uses TRBV29-1 with TRBJ2-1; D not resolved. Deletions cut 7 bases from V and 0 bases from J, with 10 bases between. Germline CDR1 and CDR2: SQVTM and ANQGSEA. CDR3 size: 13 residues. CDR3 residues: CSGVRYSYNEQFF. CDR3 bases: TGCAGCGGGGTCAGGTACTCCTACAATGAGCAGTTCTTC.

DNA of the CDR3: TGTGCCAGTAGTTCAGGGCCTAGCGTCGCCAATGAGCAGTTCTTC. Translating gives CASSSGPSVANEQFF. The chain employs TRBV19 and TRBJ2-1; maybe TRBD2 (6 bases). Germline V gene lookup returns CDR1 LNHDA and CDR2 SQIVND (reference sequence). The length of the CDR3 is 15 residues. V was shortened by 5 bases and J by 6 bases, with 17 bases between the two germline ends.

In its sample, this clone was seen a few times. The chain is built from TRBV18 and TRBJ2-1, with 9 bases identical to TRBD2. The CDR3 runs 16 residues. The ends lost 0 bases at V and 7 bases at J; junction bases unmatched: 7. Per germline, CDR1 KGHSH and CDR2 LQKENI. The CDR3 region is CASSPPGVAGENEQFF. In nucleotides, the CDR3 is TGTGCCAGCTCACCACCGGGAGTAGCGGGAGAGAATGAGCAGTTCTTC.

V is TRBV5-1 and J is TRBJ2-2; D is possibly TRBD1 (6 bases). Germline loops: CDR1 SGHRS, CDR2 YFSETQ. The CDR3 spans 14 residues. V was cut by 4 bases and J by 2 bases, with 9 bases left in between. In DNA, the CDR3 is TGCGCCAGCAGCGCCGGGACAAACACCGGGGAGCTGTTTTTT. As protein: CASSAGTNTGELFF.

A single count supports this clone. The chain carries TRBV6-5 and TRBJ2-2; a possible D gene is TRBD2 (6 bases). There are 13 residues in the CDR3. The V gene lost 7 bases and the J gene lost 6 bases, with 12 bases spanning the gap. In germline, CDR1 is MNHEY, CDR2 SVGAGI. CDR3 sequence (DNA): TGTGCCAGCACCAGACTAGTTTCCGGGGAGCTGTTTTTT. Translation gives CASTRLVSGELFF.

The chain is built from TRBV7-2 and TRBJ1-1, with D possibly matching TRBD1 (6 bases). The CDR3 covers 15 residues. The germline CDR1 and CDR2 sequences are SGHTA and FQGNSA. Trimming cost V 5 bases and J 0 bases, with 13 bases left between them. CDR3 loop: CASSVDSVLNTEAFF. In DNA form, the CDR3 reads TGTGCCAGCAGCGTGGACAGTGTCCTGAACACTGAAGCTTTCTTT.

The CDR3 DNA follows: TGTGCCAGCTCAACTACAGGGGCCCTTTCTGGAAACACCATATATTTT. Residues: CASSTTGALSGNTIYF. The chain carries TRBV18 and TRBJ1-3, with 7 bases aligning to TRBD1. The CDR3 is 16 amino acids. Per germline, CDR1 KGHSH and CDR2 LQKENI. Losses at the gene ends were 5 bases for V and 1 base for J; bases not matched to a gene: 8. The entire variable domain, with the rest obtained from reference TRBV18 and TRBJ1-3, is as follows: NAGVMQNPRHLVRRRGQEARLRCSPMKGHSHVYWYRQLPEEGLKFMVYLQKENIIDESGMPKERFSAEFPKEGPSILRIQQVVRGDSAAYFCASSTTGALSGNTIYFGEGSWLTVV.

The V and J genes are TRBV7-9 and TRBJ2-7, with 7 positions matching TRBD1. The CDR3 consists of 12 residues. V lost 5 bases and J lost 6; bases outside the gene matches: 4. The germline gives CDR1 SEHNR, CDR2 FQNEAQ (reference sequence). The CDR3 is CASSPQGIEQYF. The CDR3 coding sequence is TGTGCCAGCAGCCCACAGGGGATCGAGCAGTACTTC. Full variable domain (outside the CDR3, taken from reference TRBV7-9 and TRBJ2-7): DTGVSQNPRHKITKRGQNVTFRCDPISEHNRLYWYRQTLGQGPEFLTYFQNEAQLEKSRLLSDRFSAERPKGSFSTLEIQRTEQGDSAMYLCASSPQGIEQYFGPGTRLTVT.

The chain recombines TRBV18 with TRBJ1-6; no clear D gene. This CDR3 contains 13 residues. Germline V lookup: CDR1 KGHSH, CDR2 LQKENI. V lost 2 bases and J lost 7, with 6 bases in between. The CDR3 loop reads CASSPGRNSPLHF. The CDR3 DNA sequence: TGTGCCAGCTCACCAGGCCGAAATTCACCCCTCCACTTT.

Here the CDR3 DNA reads TGTGCCGTAGGGGCCTACCGCGATGGCTACACCTTC. Translation gives CAVGAYRDGYTF. The chain joins TRBV6-5 to TRBJ1-2, with a weak D call TRBD1 (5 bases). CDR1 and CDR2 from the germline V gene are MNHEY and SVGAGI. The CDR3 runs 12 residues. Trimming removed 11 bases from V and 6 bases from J, with 16 bases in between.

This clone is a singleton in its sample. The chain uses TRBV19 and TRBJ1-3; D may be TRBD1 (6 bases). The CDR3 totals 15 residues. Germline-derived CDR1 and CDR2 are LNHDA and SQIVND (reference sequence). Trimming took off 6 bases at V and 1 base at J, with 13 bases between the two ends. In DNA, the CDR3 is TGTGCCAGTAGCCCGGACAGAGCTTCTGGAAACACCATATATTTT. Its protein product is CASSPDRASGNTIYF.

This clone was found once. CDR3 DNA sequence: TGTGCCGGACAGCGAGCGAACAATGAGCAGTTCTTC. Residues: CAGQRANNEQFF. V is TRBV2 and J is TRBJ2-1; maybe TRBD1 (6 bases). V shed 11 bases and J shed 5 bases, with 13 bases lying between them. Germline lookup yields CDR1 SNHLY and CDR2 FYNNEI. The CDR3 has 12 amino acids. The full variable domain, in which reference TRBV2 and TRBJ2-1 provide the parts outside the CDR3, is EPEVTQTPSHQVTQMGQEVILRCVPISNHLYFYWYRQILGQKVEFLVSFYNNEISEKSEIFDDQFSVERPDGSNFTLKIRSTKLEDSAMYFCAGQRANNEQFFGPGTRLTVL.

The chain joins TRBV6-5 to TRBJ1-6; tentatively, D is TRBD1 (5 bases). The CDR3 spans 15 residues. V was clipped by 8 bases and J by 4 bases, with 15 bases between them. CDR1 and CDR2 from the germline V gene are MNHEY and SVGAGI. This CDR3 is CASSGGETYNSPLHF. The CDR3 DNA follows: TGTGCCAGCTCGGGGGGGGAAACTTATAATTCACCCCTCCACTTT.

This chain joins TRBV5-1 and TRBJ1-1; 10 nucleotides match TRBD1. Germline V CDR1 and CDR2: SGHRS, YFSETQ. The ends lost 2 bases at V and 3 bases at J; junction bases unmatched: 1. The CDR3 covers 14 residues. DNA of the CDR3: TGCGCCAGCAGCTTAGGGACAGGGGACACTGAAGCTTTCTTT. Its translation: CASSLGTGDTEAFF.